The next 26 T cell receptor beta chains were all read from a single sample in a study of control samples from healthy donors and cancer patients. Clones were read by immunoSEQ multiplex PCR, and TCRdb kept only the in-frame ones, dropping some. The sample lists roughly 170,000 clones; 91% were seen once. Source material: blood. These receptors came from a woman in her thirties or forties in good health.

J is TRBJ2-2 and V is TRBV19; D not certain. Germline V CDR1 and CDR2: LNHDA, SQIVND (reference sequence). CDR3 size: 16 residues. The ends were cut back, 4 bases at V and 0 bases at J, with 12 bases in the middle. CDR3 nucleotide sequence: TGTGCCAGTAGTACATTCTTGATTACGAACACCGGGGAGCTGTTTTTT. Amino acids: CASSTFLITNTGELFF.

This chain joins TRBV4-2 and TRBJ2-3; no definite D call. Deletions cut 1 base from V and 4 bases from J, with 6 bases between. The CDR3 spans 13 residues. Germline CDR1 and CDR2: LGHNA and YNFKEQ. The CDR3 DNA is TGTGCCAGCAGCCAAGTTGGTTCAGATACGCAGTATTTT. Translated, it gives CASSQVGSDTQYF.

CDR3 nucleotides: TGCGCCAGCAGCTTGCTCCTCAACGATCAGCCCCAGCATTTT. Its protein is CASSLLLNDQPQHF. J is TRBJ1-5 and V is TRBV4-1; D remains ambiguous. The CDR3 runs to 14 residues. Germline V gives CDR1 MGHRA, CDR2 YSYEKL. Trimming removed 5 bases from V and 5 bases from J, with 13 bases in between.

The CDR3 DNA sequence: TGTGCCAGCTCACGGACGACAGGGGGCTATGGCTACACCTTC. As protein: CASSRTTGGYGYTF. The V gene is TRBV18, the J gene TRBJ1-2; TRBD1 aligns across 9 bases. Trimming removed 4 bases from V and 4 bases from J; junction bases left unmatched: 4. The CDR3 is 14 residues long. Germline loops: CDR1 KGHSH, CDR2 LQKENI.

This chain connects TRBV7-9 to TRBJ2-7; 8 nucleotides align to TRBD2. Germline CDR1 SEHNR, CDR2 FQNEAQ (reference sequence). There are 12 residues in the CDR3. With V trimmed by 8 bases and J by 6 bases, 6 bases remained unmatched. The CDR3 DNA reads TGTGCCAGCGGGGGACTAGGGGCCGAGCAGTACTTC. Translating it yields CASGGLGAEQYF.

The chain carries TRBV5-5 and TRBJ1-4; D gene uncertain. Trimming took off 1 base at V and 0 bases at J, with 10 bases between the two ends. There are 16 residues in the CDR3. Germline values: CDR1 SGHKS, CDR2 YYEKEE (reference sequence). The CDR3 nucleotides read TGTGCCAGCAGCTTGTACGGGGAGGCAACTAATGAAAAACTGTTTTTT. It is translated as CASSLYGEATNEKLFF.

The V and J genes are TRBV15 and TRBJ2-3, with 7 bases matching TRBD1. Germline CDR1 reads LNHNV; CDR2 reads YYDKDF (reference sequence). This CDR3 has 14 amino acids. Trimming at V came to 5 bases and at J to 1 base, leaving 3 bases not matched to a gene. DNA for the CDR3: TGTGCCACCAGCCATACAGGGGGCACAGATACGCAGTATTTT. It specifies CATSHTGGTDTQYF.

The table lists this clone with a count of one. V usage is TRBV7-3 and J usage is TRBJ1-2; 11 bases are a match to TRBD1. Germline-derived CDR1 and CDR2 are SGHTA and FQGTGA. J was trimmed by 0 bases and V by 9 bases; bases with no gene match: 9. CDR3 length: 16 residues. CDR3 nucleotide sequence: TGTGCCAGTCAATGGGGACAGGGGGAAACTAACTATGGCTACACCTTC. It yields the protein CASQWGQGETNYGYTF.

The rearrangement links TRBV9 to TRBJ1-1, with a tentative D call TRBD1 (5 bases). This CDR3 is built from 16 residues. The V gene's germline CDR1 is SGDLS and CDR2 YYNGEE. V was trimmed by 3 bases and J by 5 bases, leaving 20 bases between them. CDR3 coding DNA: TGTGCCAGCAGCGAGACCCCACATGGGGGGAAGACTGAAGCTTTCTTT. This sequence encodes CASSETPHGGKTEAFF.

The CDR3 sequence is CASSRTSGGNEQFF. CDR3 coding DNA: TGCGCCAGCAGCCGAACTAGCGGGGGAAATGAGCAGTTCTTC. V is TRBV4-1 and J is TRBJ2-1, with 11 nucleotides matching TRBD2. This CDR3 contains 14 residues. V lost 4 bases, J lost 7 bases, and 3 bases stayed unmatched. Germline values: CDR1 MGHRA, CDR2 YSYEKL.

J is TRBJ1-3 and V is TRBV19; 7 bases agree with TRBD1. The V gene's germline CDR1 is LNHDA and CDR2 SQIVND (reference sequence). The length of the CDR3 is 17 residues. V lost 5 bases to trimming and J lost 0 bases; unmatched junction nucleotides: 10. The CDR3: CASSPNRDSRSGNTIYF. CDR3 bases: TGTGCCAGTAGTCCGAACCGGGACAGTCGCTCTGGAAACACCATATATTTT.

This sequence joins TRBV19 and TRBJ2-5; 9 nucleotides agree with TRBD2. The CDR3 is 15 amino acids. The ends lost 1 base at V and 2 bases at J; junction bases unmatched: 2. CDR1 is LNHDA, CDR2 SQIVND, per germline (reference sequence). The DNA of the CDR3 is TGTGCCAGTAGTATAGCCGCGGGGGGGCAAGAGACCCAGTACTTC. Amino acids: CASSIAAGGQETQYF.

The J gene is TRBJ2-1, the V gene TRBV7-2; D unclear. The V end was cut by 1 base, the J end by 7 bases, with 8 bases between. The CDR3 is 13 residues long. Germline-derived CDR1 and CDR2 are SGHTA and FQGNSA. CDR3 DNA: TGTGCCAGCAGCTTAGTGAAGGTAAATGAGCAGTTCTTC. Its protein is CASSLVKVNEQFF.

This clone was observed a handful of times. The chain has TRBV29-1 and TRBJ1-1; possible D gene TRBD1, 6 bases. The germline V and J ends were trimmed by 6 bases and 5 bases, with 13 bases remaining between them. This CDR3 comprises 12 residues. The V gene's germline CDR1 is SQVTM and CDR2 ANQGSEA. Written as DNA, the CDR3 is TGCAGCGTCCTAGGGGGTGGGACTGAAGCTTTCTTT. This encodes CSVLGGGTEAFF.

The V gene is TRBV6-6, the J gene TRBJ1-3; TRBD1 is a possible D gene (5 bases). Trimming stripped 6 bases from V and 1 base from J, with 22 bases between. CDR1 is MNHNY and CDR2 is SVGAGI in the germline V gene (reference sequence). The CDR3 has 18 amino acids. The CDR3: CASRRTVGRGVSGNTIYF. The CDR3 bases are TGTGCCAGCAGACGAACCGTTGGTCGGGGGGTTTCTGGAAACACCATATATTTT.

The chain is built from TRBV4-1 and TRBJ1-1; 8 bases line up with TRBD1. Losses at the gene ends were 3 bases for V and 3 bases for J; bases not matched to a gene: 3. This CDR3 comprises 14 residues. Per germline, CDR1 MGHRA and CDR2 YSYEKL. CDR3 protein: CASSQLTGDTEAFF. The CDR3 region has the DNA TGCGCCAGCAGCCAGTTGACAGGGGACACTGAAGCTTTCTTT.

A single count supports this clone. CDR3 region: CASSFDRGGYNEQFF. CDR3 nucleotides: TGTGCCAGCAGTTTTGACAGGGGTGGATACAATGAGCAGTTCTTC. V gene TRBV7-6 combines with J gene TRBJ2-1, with 8 bases lining up with TRBD1. This CDR3 has 15 residues. Trimming cost V 6 bases and J 4 bases; bases outside gene matches: 8. Germline V gene lookup returns CDR1 SGHVS and CDR2 FNYEAQ.

The V call is TRBV6-1, the J call TRBJ1-2, with D unclear. The CDR3 has 19 amino acids. V was pared by 2 bases and J by 4 bases, with 26 bases between. The germline V gene has CDR1 MNHNS and CDR2 SASEGT. DNA for the CDR3: TGTGCCAGCAGTGAAAGGTATTTCGGCGGGGTTGATGGAGGCTATGGCTACACCTTC. This sequence encodes CASSERYFGGVDGGYGYTF.

The chain combines TRBV5-1 with TRBJ2-3, with 7 bases aligning to TRBD2. Germline V gives CDR1 SGHRS, CDR2 YFSETQ. The trim removed 5 bases at V and 2 bases at J, leaving 11 bases unmatched. The CDR3 consists of 16 residues. The CDR3 sequence is CASSPSLAELTDTQYF. The CDR3 DNA follows: TGCGCCAGCAGTCCCTCGCTAGCGGAGCTCACAGATACGCAGTATTTT.

The chain carries TRBV4-1 and TRBJ1-1; D gene uncertain. V was shortened by 5 bases and J by 2 bases, with 9 bases between the two germline ends. CDR3 size: 13 residues. In germline, CDR1 is MGHRA, CDR2 YSYEKL. The CDR3, as DNA: TGCGCCAGCAGCGTTATCGGAAACACTGAAGCTTTCTTT. Amino acids: CASSVIGNTEAFF.

The CDR3 DNA reads TGTGCCAGCAGCCCTAGATTCGCGGGTGAAAAACTGTTTTTT. Translating it yields CASSPRFAGEKLFF. V gene TRBV7-2 combines with J gene TRBJ1-4; no firm D call. Per the germline V gene, CDR1 is SGHTA and CDR2 is FQGNSA. With 5 bases removed from V and 7 bases from J, the gap between germline ends came to 14 bases. The CDR3 has 14 residues.

The J gene is TRBJ1-4, the V gene TRBV5-6, with no clear D. Trimming left V 4 bases short and J 0 bases short, with 13 bases between. The CDR3 has 16 amino acids. The germline V gene has CDR1 SGHDT and CDR2 YYEEEE. The CDR3: CASSPRTLSTNEKLFF. The CDR3 nucleotides read TGTGCCAGCAGCCCCCGGACCCTCTCAACTAATGAAAAACTGTTTTTT.

The chain joins TRBV21-1 to TRBJ2-7; whether TRBD1, the table's D call, matches the DNA was not checked. TRBV21-1 is recorded as a pseudogene. The CDR3 spans 18 residues. The CDR3 DNA is TGTGCCAGCAGCGAGAACACCGGACAGGACACGAGGGAGTACGAGCAGTACTTC. Its translation is CASSENTGQDTREYEQYF.

This clone was found once. J is TRBJ1-1 and V is TRBV4-2; D unresolved. The V gene's germline CDR1 is LGHNA and CDR2 YNFKEQ. Between the trimmed V and J ends, which lost 1 base and 10 bases, there was a span of 13 bases. The length of the CDR3 is 13 residues. The CDR3 region has the DNA TGTGCCAGCAGCCAAGTCCCCGGAGAGGGAGCTTTCTTT. Translated: CASSQVPGEGAFF.

The CDR3 nucleotides read TGCGCCAGCAGCTTGGATGACGGCTTCACAGATACGCAGTATTTT. Translating gives CASSLDDGFTDTQYF. The chain carries TRBV5-1 and TRBJ2-3; D is unclear. Germline CDR1 reads SGHRS; CDR2 reads YFSETQ. The CDR3 contains 15 residues. V was pared by 0 bases and J by 2 bases, with 10 bases between.

The chain couples TRBV5-6 to TRBJ1-5, with D possibly TRBD1 on 6 matching bases. The germline V and J ends were trimmed by 2 bases and 7 bases, with 16 bases remaining between them. The CDR3 runs to 15 residues. Germline values: CDR1 SGHDT, CDR2 YYEEEE. CDR3: CASSLQGGYDQPQHF. CDR3 nucleotide sequence: TGTGCCAGCAGCTTACAGGGCGGGTATGACCAGCCCCAGCATTTT.